A selection of T cell receptor beta chains follows, all from one sample in a study of T cells in Graves' hyperthyroidism and ophthalmopathy. TCRdb recomputed calls from the multiplex PCR reads with MiXCR, one row per CDR3 protein. The sample includes 500,000 to 550,000 distinct CDR3 sequences, more than 20% of them seen just once. Sequencing input: blood. These receptors all stem from a man younger than 35 with Graves' hyperthyroidism. Both conserved end residues are part of each CDR3. Each record gives: CDR3 protein, V gene, J gene.

CDR3 protein: CSARGRGVQPQHF
V gene: TRBV20-1
J gene: TRBJ1-5

CDR3 protein: CASSSWDRGKRNAEAFF
V gene: TRBV11-2
J gene: TRBJ1-1

CDR3 protein: CASSGGIQGFQETQYF
V gene: TRBV6-1
J gene: TRBJ2-5

CDR3 protein: CASSAERGPTETQYF
V gene: TRBV10-1
J gene: TRBJ2-5

CDR3 protein: CASSSGVVFWWAMNTEAFF
V gene: TRBV6-2/TRBV6-3
J gene: TRBJ1-1

CDR3 protein: CARPARYEQYF
V gene: TRBV28
J gene: TRBJ2-7

CDR3 protein: CASSLGVGTHPNTEAFF
V gene: TRBV9
J gene: TRBJ1-1

CDR3 protein: CASNTITYEQYF
V gene: TRBV28
J gene: TRBJ2-7

CDR3 protein: CASSEGLNIQYF
V gene: TRBV6-1
J gene: TRBJ2-4

CDR3 protein: CASSLTQSYEQYF
V gene: TRBV12-3/TRBV12-4
J gene: TRBJ2-7

CDR3 protein: CASSFSSTPGEQYF
V gene: TRBV7-9
J gene: TRBJ2-7

CDR3 protein: CSARDGREYQETQYF
V gene: TRBV20-1
J gene: TRBJ2-5

CDR3 protein: CASSHPGTPKVETEAFF
V gene: TRBV4-2
J gene: TRBJ1-1

CDR3 protein: CASTPGHQPQHF
V gene: TRBV19
J gene: TRBJ1-5

CDR3 protein: CASSSRQGRTGSYEQYF
V gene: TRBV27
J gene: TRBJ2-7

CDR3 protein: CAWRPTGNTEAFF
V gene: TRBV30
J gene: TRBJ1-1

CDR3 protein: CASSQDGRAEAFF
V gene: TRBV4-1
J gene: TRBJ1-1

CDR3 protein: CSARMGGGNQPQHF
V gene: TRBV20-1
J gene: TRBJ1-5

CDR3 protein: CASSRGQAGAGELFF
V gene: TRBV7-9
J gene: TRBJ2-2

CDR3 protein: CASSDWTSGGNVYEQYF
V gene: TRBV6-1
J gene: TRBJ2-7

CDR3 protein: CASSSSGFSYEQYF
V gene: TRBV19
J gene: TRBJ2-7

CDR3 protein: CASSLGTTTGGYTF
V gene: TRBV11-2
J gene: TRBJ1-2

CDR3 protein: CATTVRGRGPNTEAFF
V gene: TRBV27
J gene: TRBJ1-1

CDR3 protein: CASSTGLAGRETQYF
V gene: TRBV9
J gene: TRBJ2-5

CDR3 protein: CAWRRQGTNYGYTF
V gene: TRBV30
J gene: TRBJ1-2

CDR3 protein: CASDPGGNNQPQHF
V gene: TRBV19
J gene: TRBJ1-5

CDR3 protein: CASSATGAGGNTIYF
V gene: TRBV9
J gene: TRBJ1-3

CDR3 protein: CASSGPPGGTGGSYGYTF
V gene: TRBV10-2
J gene: TRBJ1-2

CDR3 protein: CAWSVSPRGSQHF
V gene: TRBV30
J gene: TRBJ1-5

CDR3 protein: CASSEGWYLGYSNQPQHF
V gene: TRBV6-1
J gene: TRBJ1-5

CDR3 protein: CAISGASLTSEQYF
V gene: TRBV10-3
J gene: TRBJ2-7

CDR3 protein: CASSYGGNIVF
V gene: TRBV6-5
J gene: TRBJ1-1

CDR3 protein: CASSYPGWGDGYTF
V gene: TRBV7-2
J gene: TRBJ1-2

CDR3 protein: CSAQGTLGGELFF
V gene: TRBV29-1
J gene: TRBJ2-2

CDR3 protein: CASRGGGVEAFF
V gene: TRBV2
J gene: TRBJ1-1

CDR3 protein: CASSLVRRRSGNTIYF
V gene: TRBV7-2
J gene: TRBJ1-3

CDR3 protein: CASSPPGAAGELFF
V gene: TRBV7-9
J gene: TRBJ2-2

CDR3 protein: CSARGAGGEQYF
V gene: TRBV20-1
J gene: TRBJ2-7

CDR3 protein: CASSLGAREAFF
V gene: TRBV3-1
J gene: TRBJ1-1

CDR3 protein: CASGELAMQYF
V gene: TRBV13
J gene: TRBJ2-3

CDR3 protein: CAWSVQGGGIQPQHF
V gene: TRBV30
J gene: TRBJ1-5

CDR3 protein: CAITSDRENTGELFF
V gene: TRBV10-3
J gene: TRBJ2-2

CDR3 protein: CAISESSRVNQPQHF
V gene: TRBV10-3
J gene: TRBJ1-5

CDR3 protein: CASSISGFNQPQHF
V gene: TRBV19
J gene: TRBJ1-5

CDR3 protein: CASSSTGWSNQPQHF
V gene: TRBV12-3/TRBV12-4
J gene: TRBJ1-5